Below are 18 T cell receptor beta chains sequenced from a single sample in a study of blood T cell repertoires in COVID-19. Here immunoSEQ multiplex PCR was the method, and the copy in TCRdb shows in-frame clones only, minus some. The table has about 200,000 clones, roughly 85% seen once. The sequencing sample was made of PBMCs or T cells enriched from blood (not recorded which). All receptors come from a woman in her 40s with acute COVID-19.

This clone has a single count. The chain has TRBV19 and TRBJ2-2; no firm D call. Trimming stripped 1 base from V and 0 bases from J, with 3 bases between. The CDR3 is made up of 14 amino acids. Looked up from germline, CDR1 is LNHDA and CDR2 is SQIVND (reference sequence). CDR3 coding DNA: TGTGCCAGTAGTATAGCCGCGAACACCGGGGAGCTGTTTTTT. Protein: CASSIAANTGELFF.

The chain joins TRBV7-2 to TRBJ2-1; 10 bases line up with TRBD2. CDR3 length: 16 amino acids. V was clipped by 7 bases and J by 15 bases; unmatched bases: 21. CDR1 is SGHTA, CDR2 FQGNSA, per germline. The CDR3 coding sequence is TGTGCCAGCACCCTTAGCAGTAGAGGGCTAGCGGGAGCCATGTTCTTC. Translation gives CASTLSSRGLAGAMFF.

This clone showed up just a few times. CDR3 in amino acids: CASSEAVGQGGNTIYF. As DNA, the CDR3 is TGTGCCAGCAGTGAAGCGGTTGGACAGGGTGGAAACACCATATATTTT. The chain has TRBV6-1 and TRBJ1-3; 8 bases agree with TRBD1. There are 16 residues in the CDR3. The V segment lost 0 bases and the J segment 3 bases; nucleotides outside the gene matches: 4. CDR1 and CDR2 from the germline V gene are MNHNS and SASEGT.

The V gene is TRBV2, the J gene TRBJ1-1, with no clear D. V dropped 10 bases and J dropped 0 bases, with 12 bases sitting between them. The CDR3 covers 13 residues. The germline V gene has CDR1 SNHLY and CDR2 FYNNEI. The CDR3 DNA is TGTGCCATAAAGGCAGACATGAACACTGAAGCTTTCTTT. It specifies CAIKADMNTEAFF.

CDR3: CASSLTETNTGELFF. The CDR3 region has the DNA TGTGCCAGCAGCTTAACTGAGACGAACACCGGGGAGCTGTTTTTT. V gene TRBV7-9 combines with J gene TRBJ2-2; D not resolved. The CDR3 is 15 amino acids. Trimming took off 2 bases at V and 0 bases at J, with 7 bases between the two ends. Germline CDR1 is SEHNR and CDR2 is FQNEAQ (reference sequence).

The chain employs TRBV19 and TRBJ1-2; 8 bases match TRBD1. This CDR3 region has 13 residues. Losses at the gene ends were 7 bases for V and 6 bases for J; bases not matched to a gene: 7. Germline V gene sequence: CDR1 LNHDA, CDR2 SQIVND (reference sequence). Here the CDR3 reads CASNFDRGDGYTF. CDR3 sequence (DNA): TGTGCCAGTAATTTTGACAGGGGTGATGGCTACACCTTC.

The rearrangement links TRBV10-3 to TRBJ1-6, with TRBD1 identical over 10 bases. Germline CDR1 is ENHRY and CDR2 is SYGVKD. CDR3 length: 13 amino acids. V lost 11 bases to trimming and J lost 7 bases; unmatched junction nucleotides: 5. The CDR3, as DNA: TGTGCCGCCCAGGGACAGGGGAATTCACCCCTCCACTTT. It specifies CAAQGQGNSPLHF.

The V gene is TRBV5-1, the J gene TRBJ2-1, with D uncertain. Between the trimmed V and J ends, which lost 0 bases and 0 bases, there was a span of 7 bases. Germline assignment: CDR1 SGHRS and CDR2 YFSETQ. The CDR3 extends over 15 amino acids. CDR3 nucleotide sequence: TGCGCCAGCAGCTTGGAGAGTAGCTCCTACAATGAGCAGTTCTTC. Its protein product is CASSLESSSYNEQFF.

The chain is built from TRBV28 and TRBJ1-6, with a possible D match to TRBD1 (5 bases). V was trimmed by 1 base and J by 10 bases, leaving 14 bases between them. From germline, CDR1 is MDHEN and CDR2 SYDVKM. CDR3 length: 15 amino acids. In DNA, the CDR3 is TGTGCCAGCAGTTTATCCCCGTACGGGGGATCACCCCTCCACTTT. Encoded protein: CASSLSPYGGSPLHF.

The count of this clone is one. The chain uses TRBV11-2 and TRBJ2-7; tentative D call: TRBD2 (5 bases). The CDR3 runs 15 residues. V lost 5 bases and J 0 bases, leaving 14 bases between the germline ends. CDR1 is SGHAT and CDR2 is FQNNGV in the germline V gene. CDR3 protein: CASSPGLGSSYEQYF. In DNA, the CDR3 is TGTGCCAGCAGCCCTGGACTTGGCAGCTCCTACGAGCAGTACTTC.

This clone has a single count. The chain couples TRBV4-2 to TRBJ2-7, with 13 positions matching TRBD2. Trimming took 1 base from V and 3 from J; bases not matched to a gene: 6. Germline values: CDR1 LGHNA, CDR2 YNFKEQ. This CDR3 region has 17 residues. The CDR3 loop is CASSQGTSGSLHYEQYF. The CDR3, as DNA: TGTGCCAGCAGCCAAGGGACTAGCGGGAGTCTACACTACGAGCAGTACTTC.

The chain recombines TRBV7-3 with TRBJ2-7; TRBD2 aligns across 15 bases. This CDR3 contains 15 residues. V shed 5 bases and J 6 bases; nucleotides not matched to a gene: 5. Germline CDR1 reads SGHTA; CDR2 reads FQGTGA. The CDR3 spells CASSHPGLAGGEQYF. Written as DNA, the CDR3 is TGTGCCAGCAGCCATCCGGGACTAGCGGGAGGCGAGCAGTACTTC.

This chain links TRBV28 with TRBJ2-2; 12 bases match TRBD1. The V gene's germline CDR1 is MDHEN and CDR2 SYDVKM. Germline trimming cut 2 bases from V and 6 bases from J; bases unmatched to any gene: 1. This CDR3 contains 15 residues. The CDR3 DNA sequence: TGTGCCAGCAGTTTAAGGGACAGGGGGCCCGGGGAGCTGTTTTTT. As protein: CASSLRDRGPGELFF.

The chain recombines TRBV4-1 with TRBJ1-3, with D uncertain. Trimming shortened V by 4 bases and J by 0 bases, and 10 bases separated the two germline ends. CDR1 and CDR2 from the germline V gene are MGHRA and YSYEKL. CDR3 length equals 15 residues. This chain's CDR3 is CASSPLSSSGNTIYF. DNA of the CDR3: TGCGCCAGCAGCCCCCTAAGCTCCTCTGGAAACACCATATATTTT.

This chain uses TRBV5-1 with TRBJ2-7; 7 bases align to TRBD1. CDR1 and CDR2 (germline): SGHRS, YFSETQ. The CDR3 consists of 17 residues. V lost 0 bases and J lost 2; bases outside the gene matches: 11. The CDR3, as DNA: TGCGCCAGCAGCTTGGGACAGGGTCTAAGAGGGACCTACGAGCAGTACTTC. Its translation: CASSLGQGLRGTYEQYF.

The J gene is TRBJ2-1, the V gene TRBV9; 7 bases are shared with TRBD2. V dropped 4 bases and J dropped 7; count of bases not matched to a gene: 11. Germline CDR1 reads SGDLS; CDR2 reads YYNGEE. The CDR3 loop spans 15 amino acids. CDR3 DNA sequence: TGTGCCAGCAGCCCGAGCGTACTAGCGATAAATGAGCAGTTCTTC. Encoded protein: CASSPSVLAINEQFF.

The CDR3 spells CASSTGEHTATIYF. CDR3 in DNA: TGTGCCAGCAGTACGGGAGAACACACCGCCACCATATATTTT. The chain carries TRBV6-5 and TRBJ1-3; the D is unclear. In germline, CDR1 is MNHEY, CDR2 SVGAGI. The CDR3 consists of 14 residues. Deletions cut 5 bases from V and 9 bases from J, with 17 bases between.

This chain uses TRBV5-1 with TRBJ2-1; 7 bases map to TRBD2. The germline V gene encodes CDR1 SGHRS and CDR2 YFSETQ. V lost 3 bases and J lost 15; bases outside the gene matches: 15. This CDR3 region has 14 residues. Here the CDR3 DNA reads TGCGCCAGCAGCTGGGAGGGGACCTCATCTGACAGGTTCTTC. Protein sequence: CASSWEGTSSDRFF.